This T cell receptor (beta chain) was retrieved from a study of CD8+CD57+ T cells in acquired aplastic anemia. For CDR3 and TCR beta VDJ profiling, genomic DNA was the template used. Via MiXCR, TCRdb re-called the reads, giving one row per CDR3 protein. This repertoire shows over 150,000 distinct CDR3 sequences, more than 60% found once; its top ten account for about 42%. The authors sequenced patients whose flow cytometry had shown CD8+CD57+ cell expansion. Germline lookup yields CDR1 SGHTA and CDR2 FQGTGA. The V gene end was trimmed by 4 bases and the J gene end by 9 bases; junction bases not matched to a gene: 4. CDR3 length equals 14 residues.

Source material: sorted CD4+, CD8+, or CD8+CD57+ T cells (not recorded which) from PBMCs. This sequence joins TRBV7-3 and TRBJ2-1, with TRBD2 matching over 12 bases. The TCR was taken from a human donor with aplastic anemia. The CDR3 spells CASSSGLAGSEQFF. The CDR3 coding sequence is TGTGCCAGCAGCTCAGGACTAGCGGGGTCTGAGCAGTTCTTC.